This T cell receptor beta chain was sequenced during a study of blood T cell repertoires in COVID-19. The method was immunoSEQ multiplex PCR; TCRdb's version includes in-frame clones alone and lacks a portion of them. The sample includes hundreds of thousands of clones, around 86% of them seen just once. The germline CDR1 and CDR2 sequences are MGHDK and SYGVNS. V dropped 4 bases and J dropped 1 base, with 20 bases sitting between them. The CDR3 runs 18 residues. V and J are TRBV25-1 and TRBJ1-3, with D tentatively TRBD1 (5 bases). Material: peripheral blood. This receptor was identified in a woman aged 30 to 39 with active or convalescent COVID-19. The DNA of the CDR3 is TGTGCCAGCAGTGGACAGAAGGACGCAGTCGCTTCTGGAAACACCATATATTTT. It translates to CASSGQKDAVASGNTIYF.